This T cell receptor (beta chain) was found in a study of shared T cell receptors in the human thymus. Germline values: CDR1 SGHTA, CDR2 FQGNSA. The CDR3 sequence is 16 residues long. V was pared by 2 bases and J by 2 bases, with 9 bases of the junction left unmatched. This clone was recorded once. TCRdb's table, derived via immunoSEQ multiplex PCR, lists solely in-frame clones and lacks some. The repertoire has under 700,000 clones, about four fifths of them found once; the top ten carry 0.013%. The same sample was also studied in work on human thymus T cells.

The sequenced sample consisted of thymocytes. This TCR came from a boy younger than two with a congenital heart defect. J is TRBJ2-7 and V is TRBV7-2; 7 positions match TRBD1. The chain's CDR3 is CASSLLERQGAYEQYF. The DNA for the CDR3 is TGTGCCAGCAGCTTACTAGAGAGGCAGGGGGCCTACGAGCAGTACTTC.